The rows below give T cell receptor beta chains drawn from one sample of a study of blood T cell repertoires in COVID-19. TCRdb's copy holds only in-frame clones and misses some; the assay was immunoSEQ multiplex PCR. The data show some 300,000 clones, about 82% seen once. Sequenced input: peripheral blood. Receptors originate from a woman between 45 and 60 years old with active or convalescent COVID-19. Each CDR3 is given with its conserved first and last residue. D genes are given only for firm matches. Only part of the rows carry a size: once, few, many, or a class if the clone is expanded.

CDR3	DNA	D	size	V	J
CASSPNRAGYTF	TGTGCCAGCAGCCCCAACAGGGCCGGCTACACCTTC	-	many	TRBV5-6	TRBJ1-2
CASSPANTGELFF	TGTGCCAGCAGTCCTGCGAACACCGGGGAGCTGTTTTTT	-	-	TRBV2	TRBJ2-2
CASRGTGPYGYTF	TGTGCCAGCAGAGGCACAGGCCCCTATGGCTACACCTTC	-	-	TRBV2	TRBJ1-2
CASSYAGHYNEQFF	TGTGCCAGCAGTTACGCAGGCCACTACAATGAGCAGTTCTTC	-	-	TRBV6-5	TRBJ2-1
CASSIDRGGNEQFF	TGTGCCAGTAGTATCGACAGGGGAGGGAATGAGCAGTTCTTC	-	-	TRBV19	TRBJ2-1
CASSPQWGDRGNTEAFF	TGTGCCAGCAGCCCCCAGTGGGGAGACAGGGGGAACACTGAAGCTTTCTTT	TRBD1	-	TRBV7-8	TRBJ1-1
CSAAGGGTYEQYF	TGCAGCGCCGCGGGCGGGGGGACCTACGAGCAGTACTTC	TRBD2	-	TRBV29-1	TRBJ2-7
CASSPRTGPSTDTQYF	TGTGCCAGCAGTCCTCGGACAGGACCTAGCACAGATACGCAGTATTTT	TRBD1	few	TRBV28	TRBJ2-3
CASSRTGGSYNEQFF	TGTGCCAGCAGTAGAACAGGGGGATCCTACAATGAGCAGTTCTTC	TRBD1	-	TRBV6-5	TRBJ2-1
CASRGRQSYEQYF	TGTGCCAGTAGAGGCAGGCAATCCTACGAGCAGTACTTC	-	-	TRBV19	TRBJ2-7
CASSAGTSGNYNEQFF	TGTGCCAGCAGCGCCGGGACTAGCGGAAACTACAATGAGCAGTTCTTC	TRBD2	-	TRBV2	TRBJ2-1
CASSFFRGRQPQHF	TGTGCCAGCAGCTTCTTCAGGGGGCGGCAGCCCCAGCATTTT	TRBD1	once	TRBV7-2	TRBJ1-5
CASSQGGQGIPLHF	TGCGCCAGCAGCCAAGGGGGACAGGGGATACCCCTCCACTTT	TRBD1	-	TRBV4-1	TRBJ1-6
CASRLLQGDASGANVLTF	TGTGCCAGTAGGCTTCTACAGGGGGACGCCTCTGGGGCCAACGTCCTGACTTTC	TRBD1	-	TRBV19	TRBJ2-6
CASSQDRGRGEQFF	TGTGCCAGCAGCCAAGATAGAGGTAGAGGCGAGCAGTTCTTC	-	-	TRBV4-2	TRBJ2-1
CASSFRGRETEAFF	TGTGCCAGCAGCTTCAGGGGGCGTGAAACTGAAGCTTTCTTT	TRBD1	-	TRBV11-3	TRBJ1-1
CASSITGGFADTQYF	TGTGCCAGTAGTATCACAGGGGGCTTCGCAGATACGCAGTATTTT	TRBD1	-	TRBV19	TRBJ2-3
CASSPARRFGEKLFF	TGTGCCAGCAGCCCAGCGCGGCGGTTCGGAGAAAAACTGTTTTTT	-	-	TRBV3-1/TRBV3-2	TRBJ1-4
CASNSGGPHQPQHF	TGTGCCAGCAATTCAGGGGGTCCCCATCAGCCCCAGCATTTT	TRBD1	-	TRBV27	TRBJ1-5
CASSQPGAGDTQYF	TGTGCCAGCAGCCAACCTGGAGCAGGGGATACGCAGTATTTT	-	-	TRBV3-1/TRBV3-2	TRBJ2-3
CASSLSKTGGNGYTF	TGTGCCAGCAGTTTATCGAAGACAGGGGGAAATGGCTACACCTTC	TRBD1	-	TRBV27	TRBJ1-2
CASSPRGVNTEAFF	TGTGCCAGCAGCCCACGGGGTGTGAACACTGAAGCTTTCTTT	-	-	TRBV5-4	TRBJ1-1
CASSKTRTSGKGTDTQYF	TGTGCCAGTAGTAAAACTCGGACTAGCGGGAAGGGCACAGATACGCAGTATTTT	TRBD2	-	TRBV19	TRBJ2-3
CASSQEPSGKGEQYF	TGTGCCAGCAGCCAAGAGCCTAGCGGGAAGGGCGAGCAGTACTTC	TRBD2	-	TRBV3-1/TRBV3-2	TRBJ2-7